This is a list of T cell receptor beta chains from one sample in a study of T cell repertoires in cytomegalovirus infection. In TCRdb, the reads were re-called with MiXCR into one record per CDR3 protein. In the table there are fewer than 200,000 distinct CDR3 sequences, roughly an eighth of which are singletons. The source material was PBMCs. These receptors originate from a human donor in good health (CMV status not recorded). Some clones in this sample may be carry-over from other donors' samples. The CDR3 runs from the conserved cysteine through the conserved F or W. Each record gives: D gene, V gene, J gene, clone size, CDR3 protein, CDR3 DNA. The D gene is left open where the match is weak. Some rows mark clone size as missing; the rest say once, few, many or name a class of expanded clone.

D gene: TRBD2; V gene: TRBV2; J gene: TRBJ2-1; clone size: .; CDR3 protein: CASGGGNEQFF; CDR3 DNA: TGTGCCAGCGGGGGGGGAAATGAGCAGTTCTTC
D gene: .; V gene: TRBV19; J gene: TRBJ1-4; clone size: once; CDR3 protein: CASSRQTNETLFF; CDR3 DNA: TGTGCCAGTAGTCGACAGACTAATGAAACACTGTTTTTT
D gene: .; V gene: TRBV5-1; J gene: TRBJ1-2; clone size: .; CDR3 protein: CASSLEGGRGYGYTF; CDR3 DNA: TGCGCCAGCAGCTTGGAAGGGGGTCGAGGCTATGGCTACACCTTC
D gene: TRBD1; V gene: TRBV4-1; J gene: TRBJ2-7; clone size: few; CDR3 protein: CASSHAGGTYEQYF; CDR3 DNA: TGCGCCAGCAGCCACGCAGGGGGCACGTACGAGCAGTACTTC
D gene: TRBD2; V gene: TRBV7-2; J gene: TRBJ2-3; clone size: many; CDR3 protein: CASSLRGGGTDTQYF; CDR3 DNA: TGTGCCAGCAGCTTGCGGGGGGGCGGGACAGATACGCAGTATTTT
D gene: .; V gene: TRBV20-1; J gene: TRBJ2-4; clone size: .; CDR3 protein: CSAPRQGHQYF; CDR3 DNA: TGCAGTGCCCCCCGGCAGGGGCATCAGTACTTC
D gene: .; V gene: TRBV11-3; J gene: TRBJ2-2; clone size: many; CDR3 protein: CASSLITGELFF; CDR3 DNA: TGTGCCAGCAGCTTAATTACCGGGGAGCTGTTTTTT
D gene: TRBD1; V gene: TRBV7-2; J gene: TRBJ1-1; clone size: few; CDR3 protein: CASSLAGQGESEAFF; CDR3 DNA: TGTGCCAGCAGCTTAGCAGGACAGGGGGAGTCTGAAGCTTTCTTT
D gene: .; V gene: TRBV7-9; J gene: TRBJ2-1; clone size: many; CDR3 protein: CASSFSTSSRARLVNEQFF; CDR3 DNA: TGTGCCAGCAGCTTCTCAACAAGCTCGCGGGCCCGCCTGGTCAATGAGCAGTTCTTC
D gene: TRBD1; V gene: TRBV12-3/TRBV12-4; J gene: TRBJ1-1; clone size: many; CDR3 protein: CASSFPTLGQGIGEAFF; CDR3 DNA: TGTGCCAGCAGTTTTCCCACCCTCGGACAGGGGATCGGTGAAGCTTTCTTT
D gene: .; V gene: TRBV7-2; J gene: TRBJ2-4; clone size: many; CDR3 protein: CASSLAVQGLNIQYF; CDR3 DNA: TGTGCCAGCAGCTTAGCGGTACAGGGCCTCAACATTCAGTACTTC
D gene: TRBD2; V gene: TRBV5-1; J gene: TRBJ2-3; clone size: .; CDR3 protein: CASSRAGDTDTQYF; CDR3 DNA: TGCGCCAGCAGTAGAGCGGGAGACACAGATACGCAGTATTTT
D gene: TRBD1; V gene: TRBV6-2/TRBV6-3; J gene: TRBJ2-5; clone size: few; CDR3 protein: CASSAGQGLGQETQYF; CDR3 DNA: TGTGCCAGCAGTGCGGGACAGGGATTGGGTCAAGAGACCCAGTACTTC
D gene: .; V gene: TRBV6-4; J gene: TRBJ2-3; clone size: few; CDR3 protein: CASSRTREHTDTQYF; CDR3 DNA: TGTGCCAGCAGCAGAACTCGGGAGCACACAGATACGCAGTATTTT
D gene: .; V gene: TRBV24-1; J gene: TRBJ2-3; clone size: few; CDR3 protein: CATSDLLTDTQYF; CDR3 DNA: TGTGCCACCAGTGATTTGCTGACAGATACGCAGTATTTT
D gene: TRBD1; V gene: TRBV7-9; J gene: TRBJ2-5; clone size: many; CDR3 protein: CASTQGTVEETQYF; CDR3 DNA: TGTGCCAGCACCCAAGGGACAGTCGAAGAGACCCAGTACTTC
D gene: .; V gene: TRBV20-1; J gene: TRBJ2-7; clone size: many; CDR3 protein: CSATRDTFYEQYF; CDR3 DNA: TGCAGTGCTACCCGGGACACCTTCTACGAGCAGTACTTC
D gene: .; V gene: TRBV5-1; J gene: TRBJ2-2; clone size: .; CDR3 protein: CASSLSHRLDTGELFF; CDR3 DNA: TGCGCCAGCAGCTTGTCCCACAGGTTGGACACCGGGGAGCTGTTTTTT
D gene: .; V gene: TRBV7-2; J gene: TRBJ2-1; clone size: .; CDR3 protein: CASRRDSATNPYNEQFF; CDR3 DNA: TGTGCCAGCAGGCGTGACAGTGCGACTAACCCTTACAATGAGCAGTTCTTC
D gene: .; V gene: TRBV20-1; J gene: TRBJ2-5; clone size: .; CDR3 protein: CSASQWWETQYF; CDR3 DNA: TGCAGTGCTAGTCAGTGGTGGGAGACCCAGTACTTC
D gene: .; V gene: TRBV11-2; J gene: TRBJ1-1; clone size: .; CDR3 protein: CASSRATGTPNTEAFF; CDR3 DNA: TGTGCCAGCAGCCGAGCGACCGGGACTCCGAACACTGAAGCTTTCTTT
D gene: .; V gene: TRBV3-1; J gene: TRBJ2-3; clone size: few; CDR3 protein: CASSQVLDTQYF; CDR3 DNA: TGTGCCAGCAGCCAAGTATTAGATACGCAGTATTTT
D gene: .; V gene: TRBV7-3; J gene: TRBJ2-3; clone size: few; CDR3 protein: CASSLLPGATDTQYF; CDR3 DNA: TGTGCCAGCAGCCTCTTACCAGGAGCCACAGATACGCAGTATTTT
D gene: .; V gene: TRBV28; J gene: TRBJ1-5; clone size: .; CDR3 protein: CASSSGGWSNQPQHF; CDR3 DNA: TGTGCCAGCAGTTCCGGGGGCTGGAGCAATCAGCCCCAGCATTTT
D gene: TRBD1; V gene: TRBV5-1; J gene: TRBJ1-2; clone size: few; CDR3 protein: CASSWTGGARLGYTF; CDR3 DNA: TGCGCCAGCAGCTGGACAGGGGGCGCCCGTTTGGGCTACACCTTC
D gene: TRBD2; V gene: TRBV29-1; J gene: TRBJ2-3; clone size: few; CDR3 protein: CSVGGTSGGTSTDTQYF; CDR3 DNA: TGCAGCGTTGGGGGGACTAGCGGGGGGACTAGCACAGATACGCAGTATTTT
D gene: .; V gene: TRBV28; J gene: TRBJ2-7; clone size: many; CDR3 protein: CASSLGHGEQYF; CDR3 DNA: TGTGCCAGCAGTTTAGGGCATGGCGAGCAGTACTTC
D gene: TRBD2; V gene: TRBV7-2; J gene: TRBJ2-1; clone size: .; CDR3 protein: CASSPGGGRLVYNEQFF; CDR3 DNA: TGTGCCAGCAGCCCGGGCGGGGGTCGCCTTGTCTACAATGAGCAGTTCTTC
D gene: TRBD2; V gene: TRBV25-1; J gene: TRBJ2-2; clone size: many; CDR3 protein: CASSAGAGGLFTGELFF; CDR3 DNA: TGTGCCAGCAGTGCTGGAGCGGGGGGTCTTTTCACCGGGGAGCTGTTTTTT
D gene: .; V gene: TRBV28; J gene: TRBJ1-1; clone size: many; CDR3 protein: CAGPGRGMIEAFF; CDR3 DNA: TGTGCGGGACCGGGACGGGGCATGATTGAAGCTTTCTTT
D gene: .; V gene: TRBV7-9; J gene: TRBJ2-3; clone size: few; CDR3 protein: CASQSADTQYF; CDR3 DNA: TGTGCCAGTCAAAGTGCAGATACGCAGTATTTT
D gene: TRBD2; V gene: TRBV7-2; J gene: TRBJ2-1; clone size: many; CDR3 protein: CASSLGLAGGGNEQFF; CDR3 DNA: TGTGCCAGCAGCTTAGGCCTAGCGGGTGGAGGGAATGAGCAGTTCTTC
D gene: .; V gene: TRBV19; J gene: TRBJ1-1; clone size: few; CDR3 protein: CAARREGGLNTEAFF; CDR3 DNA: TGTGCCGCCCGAAGGGAGGGAGGGTTGAACACTGAAGCTTTCTTT
D gene: .; V gene: TRBV5-1; J gene: TRBJ2-2; clone size: few; CDR3 protein: CASSLAITGELFF; CDR3 DNA: TGCGCCAGCAGCTTGGCCATCACCGGGGAGCTGTTTTTT
D gene: .; V gene: TRBV19; J gene: TRBJ2-7; clone size: .; CDR3 protein: CASSIASTNNEQYF; CDR3 DNA: TGTGCCAGTAGTATTGCCAGTACAAACAACGAGCAGTACTTC
D gene: .; V gene: TRBV19; J gene: TRBJ2-3; clone size: .; CDR3 protein: CASSQRVSYTDTQYF; CDR3 DNA: TGTGCCAGTAGTCAACGGGTGAGCTACACAGATACGCAGTATTTT
D gene: TRBD1; V gene: TRBV28; J gene: TRBJ1-1; clone size: few; CDR3 protein: CASSLPGGGTEAFF; CDR3 DNA: TGTGCCAGCAGTTTACCAGGGGGAGGGACTGAAGCTTTCTTT
D gene: .; V gene: TRBV29-1; J gene: TRBJ1-1; clone size: few; CDR3 protein: CSATDPTEGEAFF; CDR3 DNA: TGCAGCGCTACGGACCCCACGGAGGGTGAAGCTTTCTTT
D gene: TRBD1; V gene: TRBV6-2/TRBV6-3; J gene: TRBJ1-5; clone size: .; CDR3 protein: CASSYFATGDNQPQHF; CDR3 DNA: TGTGCCAGCAGTTACTTTGCGACAGGGGACAATCAGCCCCAGCATTTT
D gene: .; V gene: TRBV12-3/TRBV12-4; J gene: TRBJ1-1; clone size: .; CDR3 protein: CASSLGHSNTEAFF; CDR3 DNA: TGTGCCAGCAGTTTGGGACATTCGAACACTGAAGCTTTCTTT
D gene: TRBD2; V gene: TRBV7-2; J gene: TRBJ2-3; clone size: many; CDR3 protein: CASSSRGGGGTDTQYF; CDR3 DNA: TGTGCCAGCAGCTCCCGGGGGGGGGGGGGCACAGATACGCAGTATTTT
D gene: TRBD1; V gene: TRBV7-3; J gene: TRBJ1-1; clone size: many; CDR3 protein: CASSLDRATEAFF; CDR3 DNA: TGTGCCAGCAGCCTCGACAGGGCCACTGAAGCTTTCTTT
D gene: .; V gene: TRBV28; J gene: TRBJ2-7; clone size: many; CDR3 protein: CASTPGPGREQYF; CDR3 DNA: TGTGCCAGCACCCCCGGCCCGGGAAGAGAGCAGTACTTC
D gene: .; V gene: TRBV2; J gene: TRBJ2-1; clone size: .; CDR3 protein: CASSVQGGRNEQFF; CDR3 DNA: TGTGCCAGCAGTGTACAGGGTGGGCGCAATGAGCAGTTCTTC
D gene: .; V gene: TRBV7-9; J gene: TRBJ1-5; clone size: few; CDR3 protein: CASSLGSGGNQPQHF; CDR3 DNA: TGTGCCAGCAGCTTGGGTTCTGGGGGCAATCAGCCCCAGCATTTT
D gene: .; V gene: TRBV7-9; J gene: TRBJ2-2; clone size: many; CDR3 protein: CASSITGITGELFF; CDR3 DNA: TGTGCCAGCAGCATAACGGGCATCACCGGGGAGCTGTTTTTT
D gene: TRBD2; V gene: TRBV7-9; J gene: TRBJ2-7; clone size: .; CDR3 protein: CASSLGRLASHEQYF; CDR3 DNA: TGTGCCAGCAGCTTAGGGAGACTAGCGTCCCACGAGCAGTACTTC
D gene: .; V gene: TRBV5-1; J gene: TRBJ1-1; clone size: few; CDR3 protein: CASSLAGFGLGAEAFF; CDR3 DNA: TGCGCCAGCAGCTTGGCAGGGTTCGGCTTAGGCGCTGAAGCTTTCTTT
D gene: TRBD2; V gene: TRBV11-3; J gene: TRBJ2-2; clone size: few; CDR3 protein: CASKRSGSGTGELFF; CDR3 DNA: TGTGCCAGCAAGCGAAGCGGGAGCGGCACCGGGGAGCTGTTTTTT
D gene: .; V gene: TRBV7-2; J gene: TRBJ1-5; clone size: many; CDR3 protein: CASSPNRDQPQHF; CDR3 DNA: TGTGCCAGCAGCCCCAACAGGGATCAGCCCCAGCATTTT
D gene: TRBD1; V gene: TRBV7-6; J gene: TRBJ1-5; clone size: many; CDR3 protein: CASSGQGMQPQHF; CDR3 DNA: TGTGCCAGCAGTGGACAGGGGATGCAGCCCCAGCATTTT
D gene: .; V gene: TRBV7-9; J gene: TRBJ1-1; clone size: few; CDR3 protein: CASTWGDETELAFF; CDR3 DNA: TGTGCCAGCACATGGGGGGATGAGACCGAATTGGCTTTCTTT
D gene: .; V gene: TRBV12-3/TRBV12-4; J gene: TRBJ2-2; clone size: .; CDR3 protein: CASSQQGPPGELFF; CDR3 DNA: TGTGCCAGCAGCCAGCAGGGACCCCCCGGGGAGCTGTTTTTT
D gene: TRBD1; V gene: TRBV29-1; J gene: TRBJ2-7; clone size: many; CDR3 protein: CSVSGQGAYEQYF; CDR3 DNA: TGCAGCGTTTCAGGACAGGGTGCCTACGAGCAGTACTTC
D gene: .; V gene: TRBV6-6; J gene: TRBJ1-1; clone size: few; CDR3 protein: CASIPTLSTEAFF; CDR3 DNA: TGTGCCAGCATTCCGACTCTCAGCACTGAAGCTTTCTTT
D gene: TRBD1; V gene: TRBV7-9; J gene: TRBJ1-2; clone size: .; CDR3 protein: CASSLTGPRDSGGYTF; CDR3 DNA: TGTGCCAGCAGCTTAACCGGCCCCCGGGACAGTGGAGGCTACACCTTC
D gene: .; V gene: TRBV28; J gene: TRBJ2-4; clone size: few; CDR3 protein: CASKGNIQYF; CDR3 DNA: TGTGCCAGCAAGGGAAACATTCAGTACTTC